These T cell receptor beta chains were read from a single sample in a study of post-analysis software for immune sequencing data. From the PCR reads, TCRdb called clonotypes with MiXCR, one entry per CDR3 protein. The repertoire consists of 450,000 to 650,000 distinct CDR3 sequences, with about 40% occurring once and the leading ten covering around 1.7%. Material: blood. The receptor source for this set is a girl under 18 with multiple sclerosis. Both conserved end residues are trimmed from each CDR3. Rows may omit the clone size; those that give it use once, few, many or a size class.

J gene: TRBJ2-7
clone size: few
V gene: TRBV5-1
CDR3 protein: ASSFARTSGGTYEQY

J gene: TRBJ2-7
clone size: few
V gene: TRBV7-9
CDR3 protein: ASSPWPYEQY

J gene: NA
clone size: few
V gene: TRBV10-2
CDR3 protein: ASSETSGSSEQY

J gene: TRBJ1-2
clone size: NA
V gene: TRBV12-3/TRBV12-4
CDR3 protein: ASSFLSGGGYT

J gene: TRBJ2-1
clone size: NA
V gene: TRBV24-1
CDR3 protein: ATSDLRLAGVCNEQF

J gene: TRBJ1-2
clone size: few
V gene: TRBV4-1
CDR3 protein: ASSQDEVSSTYYGYT

J gene: TRBJ1-5
clone size: NA
V gene: TRBV12-3/TRBV12-4
CDR3 protein: ASSSTGVSNQPQH

J gene: TRBJ2-6
clone size: NA
V gene: TRBV12-3/TRBV12-4
CDR3 protein: ASIPGTFRSGANVLT

J gene: TRBJ2-7
clone size: NA
V gene: TRBV6-5
CDR3 protein: ASSYLPALSDYEQY

J gene: TRBJ2-7
clone size: many
V gene: TRBV6-5
CDR3 protein: ASSPGPPKEY

J gene: TRBJ2-5
clone size: NA
V gene: TRBV4-2
CDR3 protein: ASSRKGQGEETQY

J gene: TRBJ2-5
clone size: NA
V gene: TRBV28
CDR3 protein: ASTRGRGQETQY

J gene: TRBJ1-2
clone size: few
V gene: TRBV12-3/TRBV12-4
CDR3 protein: ASRTKQSGYGYT

J gene: TRBJ2-1
clone size: NA
V gene: TRBV6-6
CDR3 protein: ASSPQEEQF

J gene: TRBJ1-4
clone size: NA
V gene: TRBV9
CDR3 protein: ASSAHRSGSEKRF

J gene: TRBJ2-1
clone size: NA
V gene: TRBV29-1
CDR3 protein: SVEEVREEF

J gene: TRBJ2-3
clone size: NA
V gene: TRBV12-3/TRBV12-4
CDR3 protein: ASESIDAQY

J gene: TRBJ1-5
clone size: NA
V gene: TRBV20-1
CDR3 protein: SAVGQGHYQPQH

J gene: TRBJ2-3
clone size: few
V gene: TRBV2
CDR3 protein: AGSRESTDTQY

J gene: TRBJ1-2
clone size: few
V gene: TRBV6-6
CDR3 protein: ASSQRGRGHGYT

J gene: TRBJ1-5
clone size: few
V gene: TRBV15
CDR3 protein: ATSTQRDQPQH

J gene: TRBJ2-5
clone size: many
V gene: TRBV4-1
CDR3 protein: ASSQGSSLAETQY

J gene: TRBJ2-1
clone size: NA
V gene: TRBV5-1
CDR3 protein: ASSLDSELNEQF

J gene: TRBJ2-6
clone size: few
V gene: TRBV12-3/TRBV12-4
CDR3 protein: ASSPNGANVLT

J gene: TRBJ2-1
clone size: NA
V gene: TRBV6-5
CDR3 protein: ASGLKDGTYNEQF

J gene: TRBJ2-3
clone size: few
V gene: TRBV12-3/TRBV12-4
CDR3 protein: ASSIGQGPSDTQY

J gene: NA
clone size: NA
V gene: TRBV20-1
CDR3 protein: SARGDRDIGTQY

J gene: TRBJ2-6
clone size: NA
V gene: TRBV4-2
CDR3 protein: ASSQGTGSGANVLT

J gene: TRBJ2-7
clone size: few
V gene: TRBV29-1
CDR3 protein: SVGDRAGSYEQY

J gene: TRBJ2-3
clone size: NA
V gene: TRBV10-3
CDR3 protein: AISETQTGLGTDTQY

J gene: TRBJ1-2
clone size: NA
V gene: TRBV4-1
CDR3 protein: ASSQPRDSSNGYT

J gene: TRBJ2-5
clone size: few
V gene: TRBV10-3
CDR3 protein: AISEQHRGETQY

J gene: TRBJ2-1
clone size: NA
V gene: TRBV20-1
CDR3 protein: SASGLAGGPEQF

J gene: NA
clone size: few
V gene: TRBV20-1
CDR3 protein: SAKVVAGDHEQY

J gene: TRBJ1-1
clone size: NA
V gene: TRBV7-3
CDR3 protein: ASSTYLNTEAF

J gene: TRBJ2-7
clone size: few
V gene: TRBV7-2
CDR3 protein: ASSFGAAGSEQY

J gene: TRBJ2-3
clone size: once
V gene: TRBV10-3
CDR3 protein: AISVGGSTGTQY

J gene: TRBJ2-6
clone size: NA
V gene: TRBV5-1
CDR3 protein: ASSAWRTVSGANVLT

J gene: TRBJ1-2
clone size: NA
V gene: TRBV29-1
CDR3 protein: SAAMDGTYGYT

J gene: TRBJ2-3
clone size: NA
V gene: TRBV9
CDR3 protein: ASSSGTGDSTDTQY

J gene: TRBJ2-5
clone size: few
V gene: TRBV7-2
CDR3 protein: ASRYTGLPTQY

J gene: TRBJ1-1
clone size: few
V gene: TRBV12-3/TRBV12-4
CDR3 protein: ASSFNTNTEAF

J gene: NA
clone size: NA
V gene: TRBV20-1
CDR3 protein: SARDGDGVGETQY

J gene: TRBJ1-2
clone size: NA
V gene: TRBV7-2
CDR3 protein: ASSLSGRAIYGYT

J gene: TRBJ1-2
clone size: once
V gene: TRBV10-1
CDR3 protein: ASSDGGLAT

J gene: TRBJ2-7
clone size: NA
V gene: TRBV7-9
CDR3 protein: ASSSWRTGGTDEQY

J gene: TRBJ2-3
clone size: NA
V gene: TRBV20-1
CDR3 protein: SAQLAGEITDTQY

J gene: TRBJ1-1
clone size: NA
V gene: TRBV5-1
CDR3 protein: ASSVGTSTEAF

J gene: TRBJ2-5
clone size: few
V gene: TRBV11-2
CDR3 protein: ASSQGSQWNQETQY

J gene: TRBJ2-1
clone size: NA
V gene: TRBV27
CDR3 protein: ASSLGVPRNEQF

J gene: TRBJ2-7
clone size: few
V gene: TRBV5-6
CDR3 protein: ASSSGGPSYEQY

J gene: TRBJ1-5
clone size: NA
V gene: TRBV5-5
CDR3 protein: ASSSDGPGPQH

J gene: TRBJ1-2
clone size: few
V gene: TRBV5-1
CDR3 protein: ASSPVPDRPSDGYT

J gene: TRBJ2-1
clone size: NA
V gene: TRBV6-5
CDR3 protein: ASSYNYKTEQF